The 12 T cell receptor beta chains below were found in one sample sequenced in a study of T cell responses to AZD1222 COVID-19 vaccine (dated by TCRdb to about 2021). Library method: the immunoSEQ multiplex PCR assay. Drawn from immuneACCESS, this table holds only the in-frame rearrangements with V and J called that TCRdb kept. Clones are partly lost; checked studies trace under half to an unresolved V gene and leave the rest unexplained. This sample has approximately 110,000 clones in its table, and roughly 82% of those were observed once. The ten largest clonotypes hold 5% of the sample. This sample's time point label indicates: baseline before first vaccination. Sequenced here: peripheral blood, sampled on day 0 of AZD1222 vaccination. The source of these receptors is an adult in good health.

The table lists this clone with a few counts. This sequence joins TRBV9 and TRBJ1-5; D is unclear. The V and J ends lost 0 bases and 7 bases respectively, with 8 bases between them. The CDR3 has 13 residues. Germline CDR1 is SGDLS and CDR2 is YYNGEE. The CDR3 loop reads CASSVEGFQPQHF. The DNA of the CDR3 is TGTGCCAGCAGCGTAGAGGGCTTCCAGCCCCAGCATTTT. Together with reference TRBV9 and TRBJ1-5, the CDR3 gives the full variable domain: DSGVTQTPKHLITATGQRVTLRCSPRSGDLSVYWYQQSLDQGLQFLIQYYNGEERAKGNILERFSAQQFPDLHSELNLSSLELGDSALYFCASSVEGFQPQHFGDGTRLSIL.

To note about this clone: One end of the junction fails to match germline, which may point to a read error. The chain joins TRBV6-5 to TRBJ1-1; D is undetermined. The CDR3 runs 13 residues. The germline V gene has CDR1 MNHEY and CDR2 SVGAGI. The CDR3 region has the DNA TGTGCCAGCAGTTACAAGGGTTCCTCTGAAGTTTTCTTT. Its protein product is CASSYKGSSEVFF.

The genes are TRBV6-5 and TRBJ1-2; 8 positions match TRBD1. V was pared by 2 bases and J by 8 bases, with 7 bases of the junction left unmatched. This CDR3 is built from 14 residues. Germline V lookup: CDR1 MNHEY, CDR2 SVGAGI. CDR3 nucleotide sequence: TGTGCCAGCAGTTACGCTTGGACAGGGCAAGGCTACACCTTC. It codes for CASSYAWTGQGYTF.

The chain recombines TRBV6-2 or TRBV6-3 with TRBJ2-2; D is unresolved. V shed 5 bases and J shed 7 bases, with 8 bases lying between them. Germline V gene lookup returns CDR1 MNHEY and CDR2 SVGEGT. This CDR3 contains 12 residues. CDR3 DNA sequence: TGTGCCAGCAGTGCCGACGGCGGGGAGCTGTTTTTT. Translating it yields CASSADGGELFF.

In nucleotides, the CDR3 is TGTGCCAGCAGCTTGGGTGACAGGGGGATAGGCTATGGCTACACCTTC. Amino acids: CASSLGDRGIGYGYTF. The chain recombines TRBV5-6 with TRBJ1-2, with 9 bases aligning to TRBD1. CDR3 length: 16 residues. Per germline, CDR1 SGHDT and CDR2 YYEEEE. J lost 4 bases, V lost 0 bases, and 7 bases had no gene match. Together with reference TRBV5-6 and TRBJ1-2, the CDR3 gives the full variable domain: DAGVTQSPTHLIKTRGQQVTLRCSPKSGHDTVSWYQQALGQGPQFIFQYYEEEERQRGNFPDRFSGHQFPNYSSELNVNALLLGDSALYLCASSLGDRGIGYGYTFGSGTRLTVV.

The chain uses TRBV6-1 and TRBJ2-3; TRBD2 matches at 13 bases. The CDR3 is 17 amino acids. The J segment lost 2 bases and the V segment lost 3 bases, leaving 5 bases of the junction unmatched. Germline V lookup: CDR1 MNHNS, CDR2 SASEGT. CDR3 sequence reads: CASSEGTSGAHTDTQYF. The CDR3 bases are TGTGCCAGCAGTGAGGGGACTAGCGGGGCCCACACAGATACGCAGTATTTT.

The V and J genes are TRBV5-6 and TRBJ2-1; 7 nucleotides line up with TRBD2. The CDR3 is made up of 12 amino acids. The ends lost 4 bases at V and 8 bases at J; junction bases unmatched: 3. The germline V gene encodes CDR1 SGHDT and CDR2 YYEEEE. The CDR3 region has the DNA TGTGCCAGCAGCCAGGGAGGGGATGAGCAGTTCTTC. Encoded protein: CASSQGGDEQFF. Looking up the rest from reference TRBV5-6 and TRBJ2-1 gives the full variable domain: DAGVTQSPTHLIKTRGQQVTLRCSPKSGHDTVSWYQQALGQGPQFIFQYYEEEERQRGNFPDRFSGHQFPNYSSELNVNALLLGDSALYLCASSQGGDEQFFGPGTRLTVL.

A single count supports this clone. The chain combines TRBV27 with TRBJ1-2; D possibly corresponds to TRBD1 (6 bases). Trimming pared 7 bases from V and 6 bases from J, leaving 18 bases between. From germline, CDR1 is MNHEY and CDR2 SMNVEV (reference sequence). This CDR3 region has 14 residues. DNA of the CDR3: TGTGCCAGCAAAGAAATCGGGGGGCAACATGGCTACACCTTC. This translates into CASKEIGGQHGYTF.

The rearrangement joins TRBV3-1 (or the pseudogene TRBV3-2) to TRBJ2-3; D is uncertain. CDR1 is LGHDT, CDR2 YNNKEL, per germline (reference sequence). The CDR3 runs to 17 residues. Trimming stripped 0 bases from V and 1 base from J, with 14 bases between. DNA for the CDR3: TGTGCCAGCAGCCAAGATCTATCCGGTTGGCGCACAGATACGCAGTATTTT. Translation gives CASSQDLSGWRTDTQYF.

V gene TRBV19 combines with J gene TRBJ1-5, with 8 bases aligning to TRBD1. Germline CDR1 LNHDA, CDR2 SQIVND (reference sequence). The CDR3 length is 14 residues. After removal of 5 bases from V and 7 bases from J, the junction contained 7 bases not matched to a gene. This CDR3 reads CASSPGTGVQPQHF. The CDR3 region has the DNA TGTGCCAGTAGTCCGGGGACAGGTGTCCAGCCCCAGCATTTT.

The V gene is TRBV4-3, the J gene TRBJ2-3; D might be TRBD2 (5 bases). V lost 0 bases and J 1 base, leaving 14 bases between the germline ends. The CDR3 totals 17 residues. CDR1 is LGHNA, CDR2 YSLEER, per germline. The CDR3 DNA sequence: TGCGCCAGCAGCCAAGATGGCCCCGAGGGCGGCACAGATACGCAGTATTTT. Residues: CASSQDGPEGGTDTQYF.

V and J are TRBV19 and TRBJ2-1; 7 nucleotides match TRBD2. V lost 5 bases, J lost 0 bases, and 4 bases stayed unmatched. Germline CDR1 and CDR2: LNHDA and SQIVND (reference sequence). The CDR3 has 15 amino acids. The CDR3 loop reads CASSRRGGSYNEQFF. The CDR3 DNA reads as TGTGCCAGTAGTCGACGCGGGGGCTCCTACAATGAGCAGTTCTTC.